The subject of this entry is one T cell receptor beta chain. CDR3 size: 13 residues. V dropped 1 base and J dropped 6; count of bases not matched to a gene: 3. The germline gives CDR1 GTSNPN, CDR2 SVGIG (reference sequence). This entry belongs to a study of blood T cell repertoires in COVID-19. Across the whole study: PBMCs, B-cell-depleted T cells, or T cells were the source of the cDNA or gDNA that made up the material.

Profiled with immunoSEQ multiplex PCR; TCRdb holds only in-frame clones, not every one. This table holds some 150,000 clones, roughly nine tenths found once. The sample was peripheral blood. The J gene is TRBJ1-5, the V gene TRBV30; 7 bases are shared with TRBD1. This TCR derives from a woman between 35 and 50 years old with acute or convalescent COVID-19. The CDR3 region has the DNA TGTGCCTGGAGTGCGACAGGGAGTCAGCCCCAGCATTTT. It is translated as CAWSATGSQPQHF.